This entry lists 9 T cell receptor beta chains sequenced from one sample in a study of T cell clonality in common variable immunodeficiency. Data came from immunoSEQ multiplex PCR; TCRdb stores just in-frame clones and leaves some out. The sample shows tens of thousands of clones, none of them appearing just once. Sequenced material: peripheral blood mononuclear cells. The receptors shown here come from a person aged 18 to 75 in good health.

At least ten counts were recorded for this clone. The CDR3 extends 3 residues past the end of the read, so its final part is completed from the germline J gene. V and J are TRBV4-1 and TRBJ2-2, with D perhaps matching TRBD2 (6 bases). The CDR3 contains 16 residues. V lost 3 bases and J 2 bases, leaving 13 bases between the germline ends. Per the germline V gene, CDR1 is MGHRA and CDR2 is YSYEKL. The part of the CDR3 DNA that was read is TGCGCCAGCAGCCAGGGCTCGGGGGAAAACACCGGGGAG. Its translation: CASSQGSGENTGE. The CDR3 as a whole reads CASSQGSGENTGELFF.

This clone was counted many times. The read gets to within 3 residues of the CDR3 end, and the germline J gene fills in the rest. This chain connects TRBV20-1 to TRBJ2-1; 10 bases fit TRBD2. In germline, CDR1 is DFQATT, CDR2 SNEGSKA (reference sequence). This CDR3 contains 14 residues. V lost 6 bases, J lost 2 bases, and 4 bases stayed unmatched. Partial CDR3 DNA: TGCAGTGCCACCGGACTAGCGGCCTACAATGAG. Protein sequence: CSATGLAAYNE. The whole CDR3 region reads CSATGLAAYNEQFF.

This clone showed up many times. Sequencing ends 3 residues short of the CDR3 end; the germline J gene provides the rest. The chain is built from TRBV30 and TRBJ2-3; TRBD2 aligns across 16 bases. The CDR3 is 18 amino acids. Per the germline V gene, CDR1 is GTSNPN and CDR2 is SVGIG (reference sequence). Germline trimming cut 2 bases from V and 3 bases from J; bases unmatched to any gene: 8. This CDR3 reads CAWSLPGLAGGPTDTQYF. Incomplete CDR3 DNA: TGTGCCTGGAGTCTACCGGGACTAGCGGGAGGGCCAACAGATACG.

In this sample, this clone turned up a few times. The sequenced CDR3 bases are TGTGCCAGCAGCCTTCTTACAGGGGGACCACCC. Its protein product is CASSLLTGGPP. The CDR3 in full is CASSLLTGGPPLHF. This chain uses TRBV7-9 with TRBJ1-6; 8 bases are a match to TRBD1. The read stops 3 residues short of the end of the CDR3; the missing end is completed from the germline J gene. The CDR3 runs 14 residues. Unmatched junction bases numbered 8, after V lost 5 bases and J lost 11 bases. The germline V gene encodes CDR1 SEHNR and CDR2 FQNEAQ (reference sequence). Full variable domain (rest looked up from reference TRBV7-9 and TRBJ1-6): DTGVSQNPRHKITKRGQNVTFRCDPISEHNRLYWYRQTLGQGPEFLTYFQNEAQLEKSRLLSDRFSAERPKGSFSTLEIQRTEQGDSAMYLCASSLLTGGPPLHFGNGTRLTVT.

This clone has just a few counts. The CDR3 goes on 3 residues after the read ends, and that part is filled in from the germline J gene. The chain links TRBV7-9 to TRBJ2-3; D is ambiguous. The CDR3 length is 13 residues. Germline values: CDR1 SEHNR, CDR2 FQNEAQ (reference sequence). Trimming took off 6 bases at V and 1 base at J, with 8 bases between the two ends. Here the CDR3 reads CASSISGTDTQYF. Incomplete CDR3 DNA: TGTGCCAGCAGTATTTCTGGCACAGATACG.

This clone was detected ten times or more. The read falls 3 residues short of the CDR3 end, and the missing part is taken from the germline J gene. This chain connects TRBV14 to TRBJ1-5, with D tentatively TRBD1 (6 bases). Trimming removed 3 bases from V and 0 bases from J, with 21 bases in between. CDR1 and CDR2 (germline): SGHDN, FVKESK. CDR3 length: 19 residues. The CDR3 DNA, read in part, is TGTGCCAGCAGCCAGCAGGGGCGATCCCAACCTCATAGCAATCAGCCC. It yields the protein CASSQQGRSQPHSNQP. Given in full, the CDR3 is CASSQQGRSQPHSNQPQHF. Full variable domain (remainder filled in from reference TRBV14 and TRBJ1-5): EAGVTQFPSHSVIEKGQTVTLRCDPISGHDNLYWYRRVMGKEIKFLLHFVKESKQDESGMPNNRFLAERTGGTYSTLKVQPAELEDSGVYFCASSQQGRSQPHSNQPQHFGDGTRLSIL.

There are many counts of this clone. The read is 3 residues too short to cover the CDR3 end, so that end is filled in from the germline J gene. V usage is TRBV18 and J usage is TRBJ1-3; D might be TRBD1 (5 bases). The V gene lost 3 bases and the J gene lost 0 bases, with 12 bases spanning the gap. The germline V gene has CDR1 KGHSH and CDR2 LQKENI. The CDR3 extends over 16 amino acids. CDR3: CASSPPGLPSGNTIYF. Incomplete CDR3 DNA: TGTGCCAGCTCACCCCCGGGACTCCCCTCTGGAAACACC. The full variable domain, its missing parts supplied by reference TRBV18 and TRBJ1-3, is NAGVMQNPRHLVRRRGQEARLRCSPMKGHSHVYWYRQLPEEGLKFMVYLQKENIIDESGMPKERFSAEFPKEGPSILRIQQVVRGDSAAYFCASSPPGLPSGNTIYFGEGSWLTVV.

This clone was counted at least ten times. The read ends 3 residues early relative to the CDR3; the germline J gene fills the gap. V usage is TRBV20-1 and J usage is TRBJ2-2; possibly TRBD2 for D (6 bases). V was shortened by 6 bases and J by 5 bases, with 16 bases between the two germline ends. This CDR3 spans 14 amino acids. The V gene's germline CDR1 is DFQATT and CDR2 SNEGSKA (reference sequence). The CDR3 is CSALGPAGTGELFF. CDR3 DNA (partial): TGCAGTGCCCTGGGACCTGCGGGGACCGGGGAG.

This clone was counted ten times or more. With the read ending 3 residues before the CDR3 end, the germline J gene is used to fill in that end. The rearrangement links TRBV29-1 to TRBJ2-1, with a possible D match to TRBD2 (5 bases). The V end lost 0 bases, the J end lost 9 bases, and 15 bases lay between the germline ends. The CDR3 consists of 14 residues. The germline gives CDR1 SQVTM, CDR2 ANQGSEA. Partial CDR3 DNA: TGCAGCGTTGAAGATAAGCGGAGGTATTCTGAG. It is translated as CSVEDKRRYSE. The entire CDR3 reads CSVEDKRRYSEQFF.